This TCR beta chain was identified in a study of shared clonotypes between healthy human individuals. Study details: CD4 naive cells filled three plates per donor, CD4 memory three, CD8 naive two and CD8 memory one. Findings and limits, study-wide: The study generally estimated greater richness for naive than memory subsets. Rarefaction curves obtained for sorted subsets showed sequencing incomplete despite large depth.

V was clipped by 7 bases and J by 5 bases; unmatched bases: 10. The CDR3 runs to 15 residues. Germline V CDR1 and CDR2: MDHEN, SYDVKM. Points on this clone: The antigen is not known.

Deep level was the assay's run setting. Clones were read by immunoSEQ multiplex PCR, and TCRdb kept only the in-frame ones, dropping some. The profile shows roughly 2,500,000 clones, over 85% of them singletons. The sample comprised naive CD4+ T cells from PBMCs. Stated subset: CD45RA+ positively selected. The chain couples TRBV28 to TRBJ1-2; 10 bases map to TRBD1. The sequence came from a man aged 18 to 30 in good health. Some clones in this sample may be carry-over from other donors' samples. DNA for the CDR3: TGTGCCAGCATGGGGATCCGGGACAGGGGTTATGGCTACACCTTC. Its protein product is CASMGIRDRGYGYTF.